These 10 T cell receptor beta chains share one sample of origin, sequenced in a study of T cell changes during pregnancy in multiple sclerosis. Only in-frame clones appear in the TCRdb table, and some are missing; sequencing was by immunoSEQ multiplex PCR. The data contain tens of thousands of clones, around 92% of them singletons. The sample was peripheral blood, taken before pregnancy. The receptor source for this set is a female donor with multiple sclerosis, enrolled in a pregnancy study.

This chain uses TRBV19 with TRBJ2-2; TRBD2 matches 10 bases. After removal of 5 bases from V and 7 bases from J, the junction contained 7 bases not matched to a gene. Germline V CDR1 and CDR2: LNHDA, SQIVND (reference sequence). The CDR3 length is 15 residues. The CDR3 DNA sequence: TGTGCCAGTAGTGGAGCGGGGGGGCGTATCGGGGAGCTGTTTTTT. This encodes CASSGAGGRIGELFF.

The chain is built from TRBV7-3 and TRBJ2-1; weak D call: TRBD2 (7 bases). The V and J ends lost 5 bases and 2 bases respectively, with 16 bases between them. CDR1 is SGHTA and CDR2 is FQGTGA in the germline V gene. The CDR3 length is 16 residues. The CDR3 here is CASSPAGGPTYNEQFF. In nucleotides, the CDR3 is TGTGCCAGCAGCCCAGCCGGGGGGCCCACCTACAATGAGCAGTTCTTC. Full variable domain (missing parts from reference TRBV7-3 and TRBJ2-1): GAGVSQTPSNKVTEKGKYVELRCDPISGHTALYWYRQSLGQGPEFLIYFQGTGAADDSGLPNDRFFAVRPEGSVSTLKIQRTERGDSAVYLCASSPAGGPTYNEQFFGPGTRLTVL.

Only a few counts were recorded for this clone. One end of the junction does not line up with germline, which may come from a read error. The rearrangement links TRBV19 to TRBJ1-5; D is uncertain. Germline CDR1 reads LNHDA; CDR2 reads SQIVND (reference sequence). The CDR3 has 13 residues. The CDR3 sequence: CASTQTGNRPQHF. The CDR3 coding sequence is TGTGCCAGTACGCAGACGGGAAATCGGCCCCAGCATTTT.

V is TRBV2 and J is TRBJ1-4; possible D gene TRBD1, 6 bases. CDR1 and CDR2 (germline): SNHLY, FYNNEI. The CDR3 runs 14 residues. V gave up 6 bases and J gave up 7 bases, with 15 bases separating them. CDR3 sequence: CASRVQGRGEKLFF. CDR3 coding DNA: TGTGCCAGCAGAGTTCAGGGGAGGGGTGAAAAACTGTTTTTT.

The V gene is TRBV7-6, the J gene TRBJ1-1, with 8 bases lining up with TRBD1. Looked up from germline, CDR1 is SGHVS and CDR2 is FNYEAQ. The CDR3 is 14 residues long. V shed 1 base and J 10 bases; nucleotides not matched to a gene: 8. CDR3 in amino acids: CASSLDGTGTSAFF. Written as DNA, the CDR3 is TGTGCCAGCAGCTTAGATGGGACAGGCACCTCAGCTTTCTTT.

The chain has TRBV6-4 and TRBJ1-2, with 9 bases matching TRBD1. The V and J ends lost 11 bases and 4 bases, in that order; junction bases with no gene match: 5. The CDR3 sequence is 12 residues long. Germline values: CDR1 MRHNA, CDR2 SNTAGT. Here the CDR3 reads CAGRQGVYGYTF. In DNA, the CDR3 is TGTGCCGGCCGACAGGGGGTCTATGGCTACACCTTC.

V gene TRBV7-8 combines with J gene TRBJ2-5, with D possibly matching TRBD2 (6 bases). V dropped 5 bases and J dropped 2 bases, with 21 bases sitting between them. Germline assignment: CDR1 SGHVS and CDR2 FQNEAQ. The CDR3 spans 17 residues. CDR3 residues: CASSLSWGLAIQETQYF. The CDR3 nucleotides read TGTGCCAGCAGCCTAAGTTGGGGTCTAGCGATACAAGAGACCCAGTACTTC.

The chain recombines TRBV29-1 with TRBJ2-7; 8 nucleotides line up with TRBD1. The CDR3 is 16 residues long. Germline CDR1 is SQVTM and CDR2 is ANQGSEA. V lost 6 bases, J lost 2 bases, and 15 bases stayed unmatched. CDR3 sequence: CSVIHRDRGVPYEQYF. CDR3 sequence (DNA): TGCAGCGTGATACACCGAGACAGGGGAGTTCCCTACGAGCAGTACTTC.

This rearrangement joins TRBV11-2 to TRBJ1-1; 7 bases map to TRBD1. The V gene end was trimmed by 0 bases and the J gene end by 1 base; junction bases not matched to a gene: 2. Per the germline V gene, CDR1 is SGHAT and CDR2 is FQNNGV. The CDR3 totals 15 residues. The CDR3 reads CASSLDRGWNTEAFF. The CDR3 DNA reads TGTGCCAGCAGCTTAGACAGGGGGTGGAACACTGAAGCTTTCTTT.

The V call is TRBV5-4, the J call TRBJ2-1; TRBD1 agrees at 8 bases. With V trimmed by 4 bases and J by 9 bases, 12 bases remained unmatched. The CDR3 is 15 residues long. Germline assignment: CDR1 SGHNT and CDR2 YYREEE (reference sequence). The CDR3 nucleotides read TGTGCCAGCAGCCGGTTGGGACAGGATGCCAGTGAGCAGTTCTTC. This encodes CASSRLGQDASEQFF.